The 18 T cell receptor beta chains presented below share a single source sample, sequenced in a study of cytomegalovirus exposure and HLA in healthy donors (dated by TCRdb to 2016 to 2017). The library relied on the immunoSEQ multiplex PCR assay. TCRdb carries this immuneACCESS record with in-frame sequences only. Its versions omit some clonotypes, under half of them owing to an unresolved V gene in the studies checked, with the rest unexplained. The sample yields 150,000 to 200,000 clones; 85% were counted once. The ten largest clones capture approximately 16% of the sample. Sequenced: PBMCs. All receptors come from a man younger than 35 in good health and CMV-seropositive.

This clone has more than one count but fewer than ten. V usage is TRBV7-9 and J usage is TRBJ2-7; no firm D call. In germline, CDR1 is SEHNR, CDR2 FQNEAQ (reference sequence). The CDR3 totals 13 residues. V lost 6 bases and J lost 2, with 11 bases in between. This chain's CDR3 is CASRPTETYEQYF. DNA for the CDR3: TGTGCCAGCAGGCCCACTGAGACCTACGAGCAGTACTTC.

There are a few counts of this clone. The V gene is TRBV28, the J gene TRBJ2-7, with a possible D match to TRBD1 (5 bases). In germline, CDR1 is MDHEN, CDR2 SYDVKM. CDR3 length: 13 amino acids. Trimming removed 3 bases at V and 5 bases at J, with 11 bases between. In DNA, the CDR3 is TGTGCCAGCAGTTTCATAGGGGTCGACGAGCAGTACTTC. Translated, it gives CASSFIGVDEQYF.

CDR3 DNA: TGCGCCAGCAGCCCACTGGACAGGGTAGACTATGGCTACACCTTC. Protein: CASSPLDRVDYGYTF. The V and J genes are TRBV4-1 and TRBJ1-2, with 8 bases that match TRBD1. V gave up 4 bases and J gave up 3 bases; unmatched junction bases: 7. Germline-derived CDR1 and CDR2 are MGHRA and YSYEKL. The CDR3 loop spans 15 amino acids.

The chain recombines TRBV19 with TRBJ2-6; D not resolved. Trimming cost V 3 bases and J 0 bases, with 12 bases left between them. The CDR3 runs to 17 residues. CDR1 and CDR2 from the germline V gene are LNHDA and SQIVND (reference sequence). This chain's CDR3 is CASSIGSWNSGANVLTF. Written as DNA, the CDR3 is TGTGCCAGTAGTATCGGTAGCTGGAACTCTGGGGCCAACGTCCTGACTTTC. The full variable domain, in which reference TRBV19 and TRBJ2-6 provide the parts outside the CDR3, is DGGITQSPKYLFRKEGQNVTLSCEQNLNHDAMYWYRQDPGQGLRLIYYSQIVNDFQKGDIAEGYSVSREKKESFPLTVTSAQKNPTAFYLCASSIGSWNSGANVLTFGAGSRLTVL.

The J gene is TRBJ2-7, the V gene TRBV28; 7 bases are shared with TRBD1. The CDR3 is made up of 13 amino acids. In germline, CDR1 is MDHEN, CDR2 SYDVKM. V gave up 11 bases and J gave up 5 bases; unmatched junction bases: 12. The CDR3 reads CAGQGNRGHEQYF. The CDR3, as DNA: TGTGCCGGCCAGGGGAATAGGGGGCACGAGCAGTACTTC.

The chain couples TRBV18 to TRBJ1-5, with D unresolved. CDR1 KGHSH and CDR2 LQKENI come from the germline V gene. The CDR3 sequence is 13 residues long. Between the trimmed V and J ends, which lost 1 base and 5 bases, there was a span of 6 bases. CDR3 DNA sequence: TGTGCCAGCTCACCACACAGAGATCAGCCCCAGCATTTT. The encoded protein is CASSPHRDQPQHF.

V is TRBV5-1 and J is TRBJ2-5, with D possibly matching TRBD1 (6 bases). This CDR3 has 16 residues. Germline loops: CDR1 SGHRS, CDR2 YFSETQ. V lost 4 bases and J 1 base, leaving 17 bases between the germline ends. The DNA of the CDR3 is TGCGCCAGCAGCATCCCACAGGGCGCGATCCAAGAGACCCAGTACTTC. Translation gives CASSIPQGAIQETQYF.

The chain joins TRBV11-3 to TRBJ2-7; maybe TRBD1 (6 bases). V was clipped by 2 bases and J by 0 bases, with 14 bases between them. CDR3 length: 16 amino acids. Germline assignment: CDR1 SGHNT and CDR2 YENEEA. CDR3 sequence reads: CASSLRDIVGSYEQYF. The CDR3 bases are TGTGCCAGCAGCTTAAGGGACATTGTGGGCTCCTACGAGCAGTACTTC.

The V and J genes are TRBV6-1 and TRBJ2-3; TRBD1 is a possible D gene (5 bases). Germline V lookup: CDR1 MNHNS, CDR2 SASEGT. V was clipped by 2 bases and J by 4 bases, with 7 bases between them. CDR3 size: 13 residues. CDR3 coding DNA: TGTGCCAGCAGTGAACAGGGCCCAGATACGCAGTATTTT. Amino acid sequence: CASSEQGPDTQYF.

The rearrangement links TRBV30 to TRBJ2-5, with 12 bases identical to TRBD2. Per the germline V gene, CDR1 is GTSNPN and CDR2 is SVGIG (reference sequence). With V trimmed by 6 bases and J by 5 bases, 10 bases remained unmatched. The CDR3 totals 15 residues. CDR3 in amino acids: CACALAGGPWETQYF. The CDR3 DNA reads TGTGCCTGTGCTCTAGCGGGAGGGCCGTGGGAGACCCAGTACTTC.

The gene calls are TRBV6-1 and TRBJ1-1; possible D gene TRBD1, 5 bases. CDR3 length equals 15 residues. Germline CDR1 MNHNS, CDR2 SASEGT. V dropped 4 bases and J dropped 3 bases, with 15 bases sitting between them. In DNA form, the CDR3 reads TGTGCCAGCAGTGCCCCTACAGGTTGGGACACTGAAGCTTTCTTT. Protein product: CASSAPTGWDTEAFF.

The chain recombines TRBV7-3 with TRBJ1-1; 7 bases are shared with TRBD1. With 5 bases clipped from V and 1 base from J, the junction kept 7 bases outside the gene matches. This CDR3 comprises 15 residues. Germline loops: CDR1 SGHTA, CDR2 FQGTGA. DNA of the CDR3: TGTGCCAGCAGCCCCTCCGGGACAGAGAACACTGAAGCTTTCTTT. Protein sequence: CASSPSGTENTEAFF.

The chain carries TRBV7-9 and TRBJ2-7; D is possibly TRBD2 (6 bases). The CDR3 is made up of 14 amino acids. CDR1 and CDR2 from the germline V gene are SEHNR and FQNEAQ (reference sequence). The germline V and J ends were trimmed by 5 bases and 0 bases, with 11 bases remaining between them. The CDR3 region is CASSLTSFSYEQYF. As DNA, the CDR3 is TGTGCCAGCAGCCTTACTAGCTTCTCCTACGAGCAGTACTTC.

The chain links TRBV6-4 to TRBJ1-1; the D gene is possibly TRBD1 (5 bases). Germline CDR1 is MRHNA and CDR2 is SNTAGT. Trimming stripped 3 bases from V and 1 base from J, with 12 bases between. There are 15 residues in the CDR3. In DNA form, the CDR3 reads TGTGCCAGCAGTGAACGCCCGGGGGAGAACACTGAAGCTTTCTTT. This translates into CASSERPGENTEAFF.

The chain couples TRBV7-9 to TRBJ2-7, with 9 bases matching TRBD2. This CDR3 contains 17 residues. Germline trimming cut 6 bases from V and 3 bases from J; bases unmatched to any gene: 15. CDR1 is SEHNR and CDR2 is FQNEAQ in the germline V gene (reference sequence). CDR3 in amino acids: CASSRSSGGPRYYEQYF. CDR3 sequence (DNA): TGTGCCAGCAGTCGATCGAGCGGGGGGCCAAGATACTACGAGCAGTACTTC. The full variable domain, completed using reference TRBV7-9 and TRBJ2-7, is DTGVSQNPRHKITKRGQNVTFRCDPISEHNRLYWYRQTLGQGPEFLTYFQNEAQLEKSRLLSDRFSAERPKGSFSTLEIQRTEQGDSAMYLCASSRSSGGPRYYEQYFGPGTRLTVT.

This clone was detected once. The gene calls are TRBV19 and TRBJ2-7; 8 bases agree with TRBD2. CDR1 is LNHDA, CDR2 SQIVND, per germline (reference sequence). The CDR3 loop spans 13 amino acids. With V trimmed by 5 bases and J by 2 bases, 2 bases remained unmatched. CDR3 nucleotides: TGTGCCAGTAGTGGCGGGGGGACCTACGAGCAGTACTTC. This encodes CASSGGGTYEQYF. The complete variable domain, with remaining parts taken from reference TRBV19 and TRBJ2-7, reads DGGITQSPKYLFRKEGQNVTLSCEQNLNHDAMYWYRQDPGQGLRLIYYSQIVNDFQKGDIAEGYSVSREKKESFPLTVTSAQKNPTAFYLCASSGGGTYEQYFGPGTRLTVT.

This chain uses TRBV2 with TRBJ1-2, with 7 positions matching TRBD1. V shed 7 bases and J 4 bases; nucleotides not matched to a gene: 3. This CDR3 is built from 12 residues. CDR1 and CDR2 from the germline V gene are SNHLY and FYNNEI. This CDR3 reads CASKGATYGYTF. The CDR3 DNA reads as TGTGCCAGCAAGGGGGCCACCTATGGCTACACCTTC. The full variable domain, rest sourced from reference TRBV2 and TRBJ1-2, is EPEVTQTPSHQVTQMGQEVILRCVPISNHLYFYWYRQILGQKVEFLVSFYNNEISEKSEIFDDQFSVERPDGSNFTLKIRSTKLEDSAMYFCASKGATYGYTFGSGTRLTVV.

The J gene is TRBJ1-4, the V gene TRBV5-1; 9 nucleotides match TRBD1. CDR3 size: 15 residues. V was clipped by 4 bases and J by 5 bases; unmatched bases: 6. The V gene's germline CDR1 is SGHRS and CDR2 YFSETQ. This CDR3 reads CASSQQGALNEKLFF. CDR3 sequence (DNA): TGCGCCAGCAGCCAACAGGGGGCACTCAATGAAAAACTGTTTTTT.